This entry lists 28 T cell receptor beta chains sequenced from one sample in a study of shared clonotypes between healthy human individuals. Produced via immunoSEQ multiplex PCR; TCRdb's table is partial and in-frame only. The data contain a few million clones, 90% to 95% of them seen just once; the ten biggest clones take up about 0.39%. The sample consisted of naive CD4+ T cells from PBMCs. Specified subset: CD45RA+ positively selected. Source of these receptors: a young man in good health. Some clones in this sample may be carry-over from other donors' samples.

This clone has only a few counts. Other DNA sequences in the sample encode the same CDR3. V usage is TRBV7-9 and J usage is TRBJ1-1; TRBD1 aligns across 8 bases. Germline CDR1 and CDR2: SEHNR and FQNEAQ (reference sequence). After removal of 6 bases from V and 1 base from J, the junction contained 4 bases not matched to a gene. This CDR3 spans 14 amino acids. The CDR3 region has the DNA TGTGCCAGCAGTTTCGGACAGGGGAACACTGAAGCTTTCTTT. Its translation is CASSFGQGNTEAFF.

The chain carries TRBV7-2 and TRBJ1-4, with D perhaps TRBD1 (6 bases). V shed 5 bases and J shed 4 bases, with 14 bases lying between them. The CDR3 contains 15 residues. CDR1 is SGHTA and CDR2 is FQGNSA in the germline V gene. The CDR3 sequence is CASSQGQLFNEKLFF. The CDR3 DNA reads TGTGCCAGCAGCCAAGGACAGCTCTTTAATGAAAAACTGTTTTTT.

On this clone: Relative to the germline gene, one junction end is altered; a read error may explain this. At the DNA level, this CDR3 is encoded by other sequences in the same sample as well. The rearrangement links TRBV27 to TRBJ2-1; D ambiguous. This CDR3 has 13 amino acids. Germline V gene sequence: CDR1 MNHEY, CDR2 SMNVEV (reference sequence). CDR3 loop: CASSLSSYNEQFF. The CDR3 nucleotides read TGTGCCAGCAGTCTATCTAGCTACAATGAGCAGTTCTTC.

The V and J genes are TRBV19 and TRBJ1-1; D is possibly TRBD1 (6 bases). The CDR3 is 15 amino acids. Germline values: CDR1 LNHDA, CDR2 SQIVND (reference sequence). Trimming shortened V by 3 bases and J by 1 base, and 12 bases separated the two germline ends. CDR3 DNA sequence: TGTGCCAGTAGTATTACAGGGATCAGGAACACTGAAGCTTTCTTT. It encodes CASSITGIRNTEAFF.

The rearrangement joins TRBV5-6 to TRBJ2-7; D is unresolved. This CDR3 spans 15 amino acids. Germline CDR1 and CDR2: SGHDT and YYEEEE. The V end was cut by 4 bases, the J end by 3 bases, with 17 bases between. The chain's CDR3 is CASSPRQAVYYEQYF. The DNA of the CDR3 is TGTGCCAGCAGCCCCCGGCAGGCGGTTTACTACGAGCAGTACTTC.

This sequence joins TRBV5-1 and TRBJ1-2; 7 bases align to TRBD1. Germline CDR1 reads SGHRS; CDR2 reads YFSETQ. There are 13 residues in the CDR3. V was pared by 0 bases and J by 8 bases, with 4 bases of the junction left unmatched. CDR3 in DNA: TGCGCCAGCAGCTTGGGACAGGGAATCGGCTACACCTTC. It specifies CASSLGQGIGYTF. Using reference TRBV5-1 and TRBJ1-2 for the parts outside the CDR3, the full variable domain is KAGVTQTPRYLIKTRGQQVTLSCSPISGHRSVSWYQQTPGQGLQFLFEYFSETQRNKGNFPGRFSGRQFSNSRSEMNVSTLELGDSALYLCASSLGQGIGYTFGSGTRLTVV.

The genes are TRBV15 and TRBJ2-3; TRBD2 agrees at 16 bases. The ends lost 5 bases at V and 5 bases at J; junction bases unmatched: 13. CDR3 length: 19 amino acids. Germline V gene lookup returns CDR1 LNHNV and CDR2 YYDKDF (reference sequence). The CDR3 is CATSGGLAGGLKLEDTQYF. The CDR3 DNA is TGTGCCACCAGCGGGGGACTAGCGGGAGGGCTAAAATTGGAAGATACGCAGTATTTT.

This chain links TRBV11-2 with TRBJ1-1, with a tentative D call TRBD1 (5 bases). Germline V gene data show CDR1 as SGHAT and CDR2 as FQNNGV. V was cut by 2 bases and J by 5 bases, with 15 bases left in between. This CDR3 has 15 residues. The CDR3: CASSLRGWGITEAFF. The CDR3 DNA reads TGTGCCAGCAGCTTAAGGGGTTGGGGGATAACTGAAGCTTTCTTT.

The rearrangement uses TRBV27 and TRBJ2-7; D uncertain. CDR1 MNHEY and CDR2 SMNVEV come from the germline V gene (reference sequence). The CDR3 has 15 amino acids. V dropped 4 bases and J dropped 0 bases, with 13 bases sitting between them. The CDR3, as DNA: TGTGCCAGCAGTTCATTAAGATTTAGCTCCTACGAGCAGTACTTC. This gives the protein CASSSLRFSSYEQYF.

V usage is TRBV5-4 and J usage is TRBJ2-7; either TRBD1 or TRBD2 may fit D (5 bases each). The V gene lost 4 bases and the J gene lost 3 bases, with 11 bases spanning the gap. The CDR3 runs to 13 residues. Germline values: CDR1 SGHNT, CDR2 YYREEE (reference sequence). CDR3 DNA: TGTGCCAGCAGCCGGGACGGGATCTACGAGCAGTACTTC. Translating gives CASSRDGIYEQYF.

This chain links TRBV5-1 with TRBJ2-7, with D maybe TRBD2 (5 bases). The V gene lost 2 bases and the J gene lost 0 bases, with 12 bases spanning the gap. Germline CDR1 and CDR2: SGHRS and YFSETQ. CDR3 length: 15 residues. CDR3 amino acids: CASSLLYGISYEQYF. The CDR3 DNA follows: TGCGCCAGCAGCTTACTCTACGGGATCTCCTACGAGCAGTACTTC.

Comments on this clone: The same CDR3 can be traced to other DNA sequences in this sample. The V and J genes are TRBV18 and TRBJ2-2; 8 nucleotides match TRBD1. The CDR3 totals 16 residues. The J segment lost 1 base and the V segment lost 3 bases, leaving 4 bases of the junction unmatched. In germline, CDR1 is KGHSH, CDR2 LQKENI. The CDR3 nucleotides read TGTGCCAGCTCACCGACCGGGACAGGGAACACCGGGGAGCTGTTTTTT. The encoded protein is CASSPTGTGNTGELFF.

V gene TRBV28 combines with J gene TRBJ2-4, with TRBD1 matching 7 bases. With V trimmed by 6 bases and J by 1 base, 6 bases remained unmatched. Per the germline V gene, CDR1 is MDHEN and CDR2 is SYDVKM. The CDR3 is made up of 15 amino acids. In nucleotides, the CDR3 is TGTGCCAGCAGGGCGACAGGGCTCGCCAAAAACATTCAGTACTTC. This encodes CASRATGLAKNIQYF.

In DNA form, the CDR3 reads TGTGCCAGCAGTGGTCACTTCTCGCTATACAATGAGCAGTTCTTC. Its translation: CASSGHFSLYNEQFF. The gene calls are TRBV2 and TRBJ2-1, with D unclear. Germline CDR1 SNHLY, CDR2 FYNNEI. CDR3 length: 15 amino acids. The V end lost 4 bases, the J end lost 4 bases, and 14 bases lay between the germline ends.

The genes are TRBV5-4 and TRBJ2-7; the D gene could be TRBD1 or TRBD2 (5 bases each). The CDR3 covers 14 residues. Deletions cut 1 base from V and 2 bases from J, with 10 bases between. CDR1 SGHNT and CDR2 YYREEE come from the germline V gene (reference sequence). In DNA form, the CDR3 reads TGTGCCAGCAGCTTGCTCCCGGGGCCCTACGAGCAGTACTTC. It encodes CASSLLPGPYEQYF.

This rearrangement joins TRBV5-1 to TRBJ2-5; 8 bases are a match to TRBD1. J lost 5 bases, V lost 3 bases, and 6 bases had no gene match. CDR3 length: 14 residues. The germline gives CDR1 SGHRS, CDR2 YFSETQ. This chain's CDR3 is CASSSDRGRETQYF. CDR3 nucleotide sequence: TGCGCCAGCAGCTCTGACAGGGGTCGGGAGACCCAGTACTTC.

Only a few counts were recorded for this clone. The chain has TRBV5-4 and TRBJ2-7, with 8 bases lining up with TRBD1. Germline trimming cut 5 bases from V and 0 bases from J; bases unmatched to any gene: 4. In germline, CDR1 is SGHNT, CDR2 YYREEE (reference sequence). The length of the CDR3 is 14 residues. This chain's CDR3 is CASRPDRVSYEQYF. The CDR3 nucleotides read TGTGCCAGCAGACCGGACAGGGTCTCCTACGAGCAGTACTTC.

The chain links TRBV9 to TRBJ1-3; 8 bases are shared with TRBD1. V shed 0 bases, J shed 3 bases, and the junction held 5 bases outside the gene matches. Germline CDR1 is SGDLS and CDR2 is YYNGEE. CDR3 size: 16 residues. CDR3 protein: CASSVGGQGIGNTIYF. The CDR3 DNA reads TGTGCCAGCAGCGTAGGAGGACAGGGAATTGGAAACACCATATATTTT.

This clone has a single count. This chain joins TRBV28 and TRBJ1-5; D possibly corresponds to TRBD1 (5 bases). The ends were cut back, 9 bases at V and 0 bases at J, with 15 bases in the middle. The CDR3 totals 15 residues. Germline-derived CDR1 and CDR2 are MDHEN and SYDVKM. CDR3 bases: TGTGCCAGTAAACCGGGACCCCATAGCAATCAGCCCCAGCATTTT. It is translated as CASKPGPHSNQPQHF.

J is TRBJ2-3 and V is TRBV28; D assignment may be TRBD1 or TRBD2 (6 bases each). The CDR3 is made up of 15 amino acids. Trimming left V 6 bases short and J 3 bases short, with 16 bases between. Germline V gene sequence: CDR1 MDHEN, CDR2 SYDVKM. For the CDR3, the DNA is TGTGCCAGCAGAACAGGGACTTTAGGTACAGATACGCAGTATTTT. Its translation is CASRTGTLGTDTQYF.

This clone was detected only once. Other DNA sequences in this specimen translate into the identical CDR3. The chain carries TRBV10-1 and TRBJ2-7, with D hard to call. Per the germline V gene, CDR1 is WNHNN and CDR2 is SYGVQD (reference sequence). V was trimmed by 3 bases and J by 0 bases, leaving 9 bases between them. The CDR3 has 14 amino acids. CDR3 nucleotides: TGCGCCAGCAGTGACGGCGGAAGCTCCTACGAGCAGTACTTC. Translation gives CASSDGGSSYEQYF.

V usage is TRBV6-6 and J usage is TRBJ1-2, with D tentatively TRBD1 (6 bases). This CDR3 is built from 14 residues. The germline gives CDR1 MNHNY, CDR2 SVGAGI (reference sequence). Trimming stripped 4 bases from V and 1 base from J, with 10 bases between. Here the CDR3 reads CASSSTGVNYGYTF. The CDR3 nucleotides read TGTGCCAGCAGTTCGACAGGAGTTAACTATGGCTACACCTTC.

The CDR3 DNA is TGTGCCAGCAGCAAAGTCGCAGGGCCCTCCTACAATGAGCAGTTCTTC. Its translation: CASSKVAGPSYNEQFF. This rearrangement joins TRBV21-1 to TRBJ2-1; TRBD1, the D gene given by the table, was not confirmed from the DNA. TRBV21-1 is described as a pseudogene. The CDR3 consists of 16 residues.

This sequence joins TRBV5-6 and TRBJ2-5; 7 nucleotides align to TRBD1. J was trimmed by 3 bases and V by 4 bases; bases with no gene match: 9. CDR3 length: 15 residues. Germline values: CDR1 SGHDT, CDR2 YYEEEE. The CDR3 spells CASSTPRQGEETQYF. CDR3 in DNA: TGTGCCAGCAGCACCCCGAGACAGGGAGAAGAGACCCAGTACTTC.

This clone was detected once. The chain is built from TRBV15 and TRBJ1-1; a possible D gene is TRBD1 (6 bases). The length of the CDR3 is 12 residues. Trimming left V 5 bases short and J 7 bases short, with 11 bases between. Germline CDR1 LNHNV, CDR2 YYDKDF (reference sequence). The CDR3 DNA reads TGTGCCACCAGCCCGAACAGGGATGAAGCTTTCTTT. It translates to CATSPNRDEAFF.

The CDR3 bases are TGTGCCAGCTGTCAGGAGGGAGTAGAGACCCAGTACTTC. Translation: CASCQEGVETQYF. V usage is TRBV7-9 and J usage is TRBJ2-5, with a weak D call TRBD2 (6 bases). CDR3 size: 13 residues. Germline loops: CDR1 SEHNR, CDR2 FQNEAQ (reference sequence). V lost 8 bases, J lost 4 bases, and 14 bases lay in between.

The chain recombines TRBV5-1 with TRBJ1-2, with D perhaps TRBD1 (5 bases). The CDR3 has 15 residues. Germline values: CDR1 SGHRS, CDR2 YFSETQ. The V end was cut by 0 bases, the J end by 4 bases, with 13 bases between. The CDR3 spells CASSLEPSGGYGYTF. CDR3 nucleotides: TGCGCCAGCAGCTTGGAGCCGTCTGGGGGCTATGGCTACACCTTC.

The J gene is TRBJ2-7, the V gene TRBV28; D is perhaps TRBD1 (6 bases). The CDR3 is made up of 15 amino acids. Per the germline V gene, CDR1 is MDHEN and CDR2 is SYDVKM. Between the trimmed V and J ends, which lost 6 bases and 0 bases, there was a span of 15 bases. The CDR3 bases are TGTGCCAGCAGCCGGGCAGGGGTCAGCTCCTACGAGCAGTACTTC. It yields the protein CASSRAGVSSYEQYF.